This TCR beta chain was sequenced for a study of Tregs in tolerant kidney transplant recipients. TCRdb's table, derived via immunoSEQ multiplex PCR, lists solely in-frame clones and lacks some. The sample shows around 77,000 clones, approximately 98% of them seen only once. The receptor was derived from a human donor who received a combined kidney and bone marrow transplant. Sequenced here: CD4+ T cells from blood, sampled before the transplant.

CDR3 in DNA: TGTGCCAGCAGTCCGACTACCGGCGGCTGGACCCAGTACTTC. Translating gives CASSPTTGGWTQYF. The chain recombines TRBV6-5 with TRBJ2-5; D perhaps matches TRBD2 (5 bases). The V and J ends lost 5 bases and 7 bases respectively, with 17 bases between them. The CDR3 runs 14 residues. Germline CDR1 reads MNHEY; CDR2 reads SVGAGI.